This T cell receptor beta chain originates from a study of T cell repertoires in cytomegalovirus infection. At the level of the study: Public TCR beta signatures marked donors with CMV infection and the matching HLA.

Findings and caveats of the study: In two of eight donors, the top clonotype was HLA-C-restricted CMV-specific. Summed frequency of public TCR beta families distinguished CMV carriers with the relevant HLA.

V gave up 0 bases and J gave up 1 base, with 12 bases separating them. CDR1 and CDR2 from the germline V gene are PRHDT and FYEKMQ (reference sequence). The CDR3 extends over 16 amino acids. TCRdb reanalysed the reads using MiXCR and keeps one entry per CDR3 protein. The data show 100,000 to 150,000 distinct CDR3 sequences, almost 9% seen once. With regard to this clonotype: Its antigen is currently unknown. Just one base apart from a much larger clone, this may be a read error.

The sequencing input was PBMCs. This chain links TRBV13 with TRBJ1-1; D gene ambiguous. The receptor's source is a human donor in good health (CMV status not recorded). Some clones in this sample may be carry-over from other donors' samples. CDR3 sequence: CASSLGSRWTNTEAFF. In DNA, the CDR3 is TGTGCCAGCAGCTTAGGGTCTCGGTGGACGAACACTGAAGCTTTCTTT.